This T cell receptor (beta chain) was identified in a study of blood T cell repertoires in COVID-19 (dated by TCRdb to the early 2020s). Study-level background: The collaborator samples originated in the United States, Italy and Spain and spanned the acute and convalescent phases of COVID-19. The dataset comprised deeply sampled blood TCRbeta repertoires from subjects exposed to, actively infected with, or recovered from COVID-19. Samples came from the ongoing ImmuneRACE study (first 160 participants) plus 1,254 subjects from 6 global collaborators. The repertoires were made available in a free public database intended to serve as a resource for research on the immune response to SARS-CoV-2. Where available, HLA class I and class II types were obtained from metadata supplied by the sample provider rather than from assay-based typing. The material from the prospective study consisted of cDNA or gDNA derived from T cells, B-cell-depleted T cells, or PBMCs. Sample metadata almost always included a de-identified subject ID, COVID-19 status, age in years and sex. The paper as a whole reports these results and caveats: How much clinical and demographic metadata was included differed by source and by participant, and the metadata was provided uncurated.

Whole blood was collected in K2EDTA tubes by collaborating institutions according to the institutions' own protocols. For TCRbeta analysis, collaborator samples were shipped as frozen whole blood, as isolated PBMCs, or as DNA extracted from either sample type. As to this clone: Its target antigen remains unknown. No much larger clone is present one base from it, and per-base qualities are unavailable.

TCRbeta CDR3 regions were amplified from genomic DNA using the immunoSEQ Assay, a bias-controlled multiplex PCR. In the authors' own workflow: The number of nucleated cells in each sample was estimated from the amplification of reference gene primers within the assay. To quantify the absolute abundance of each unique TCRbeta CDR3 rearrangement, sequence reads were collapsed and filtered. For each sample, productive Simpson clonality was calculated as the square root of Simpson's diversity index over productive rearrangements. In TCRdb, the immuneACCESS table is reduced to in-frame sequences with V and J assigned. These tables do not hold every clone; where another copy was compared, an unresolved V gene accounts for under half, and the others remain unexplained. Clone size and V and J calls were adopted from that table, with D and trimming inferred from the DNA. This sample gives 120,000 or so clones in total; 70% to 90% of them show up just once. The ten largest clones add up to approximately 3.4% of the sample.

The CDR3, cysteine through phenylalanine, is 16 amino acids long. Only the CDR3 portion is preserved as DNA: 48 bases, with reading frame beginning at the first base. V loses 5 bases at its end and J loses 2 bases; junction bases beyond the gene matches: 9. CDR1 and CDR2 are drawn from the germline V gene (reference sequence): LNHDA, SQIVND. The sequencing input was peripheral blood. Rearrangement joined TRBV19 to TRBJ2-5; TRBD2 aligns with 9 central bases. The sequence came from a woman between 45 and 65 years old with acute or convalescent COVID-19. The nucleotide sequence is given as TGTGCCAGTAGTGCGGGACTAGCCGGGTGGCAAGAGACCCAGTACTTC. It codes for CASSAGLAGWQETQYF.